The source of this T cell receptor (beta chain) is a study of early T cells in non-severe SARS-CoV-2 infection. Looking at the study overall: Sequencing was performed on bulk RNA from unsorted whole blood, leaving chains unpaired. Whole-study findings and limits: A preference for anti-spike CD8 responses marked VDJdb matching, which missed private and CD4 specificities.

Individual cDNA molecules received unique molecular identifiers. Each CDR3 protein gets one entry after TCRdb re-called the 5' RACE reads with MiXCR. The repertoire holds some 67,000 distinct CDR3 sequences, with 12% to 15% as singletons. CDR1 is PRHDT and CDR2 is FYEKMQ in the germline V gene (reference sequence). The CDR3 loop spans 14 amino acids. V lost 5 bases, J lost 5 bases, and 5 bases stayed unmatched. This clonotype was seen more than once but under ten times. Its antigen is not known. The source is an adult who was a healthcare worker with PCR-confirmed SARS-CoV-2 infection or an uninfected control (not recorded which). J is TRBJ1-4 and V is TRBV13; 7 bases agree with TRBD1. The material sequenced was whole blood. The CDR3 here is CASSQWTGNEKLFF. The CDR3 DNA reads TGTGCCAGCAGCCAATGGACAGGAAATGAAAAACTGTTTTTT.